This T cell receptor beta chain was identified in a study of blood T cell repertoires in COVID-19. CDR3 size: 11 residues. Per germline, CDR1 SGDLS and CDR2 YYNGEE. V was cut by 7 bases and J by 3 bases, with 7 bases left in between. Only in-frame clones appear in the TCRdb table, and some are missing; sequencing was by immunoSEQ multiplex PCR. The sample consists of around 450,000 clones, about nine tenths of them appearing once. The sequenced material came from PBMCs or T cells enriched from blood (not recorded which). The sequence came from a woman between 18 and 30 years old who had recovered from COVID-19. The gene calls are TRBV9 and TRBJ2-5, with unresolved D. This CDR3 is CASGEEETQYF. The CDR3 DNA follows: TGTGCCAGCGGTGAGGAAGAGACCCAGTACTTC.